The 23 T cell receptor beta chains below all came from one sample that was sequenced in a study of OX40 agonist ivuxolimab in advanced cancers. This table comes from immunoSEQ multiplex PCR, and its TCRdb copy is limited to in-frame clones, with some not included. This table has some 79,000 clones, about 94% appearing once. Sequenced material: CD4+ or CD8+ T cells sorted from blood, taken in a trial of the OX40 agonist ivuxolimab. All receptors derive from an adult with an advanced solid tumor such as melanoma, head and neck, liver or kidney cancer.

The chain combines TRBV10-3 with TRBJ2-1; possibly TRBD2 for D (6 bases). Germline V gene data show CDR1 as ENHRY and CDR2 as SYGVKD. This CDR3 has 12 residues. Trimming cost V 6 bases and J 6 bases, with 9 bases left between them. CDR3 coding DNA: TGTGCCATCAGGCCCGGGGGCAATGAGCAGTTCTTC. Protein sequence: CAIRPGGNEQFF.

V usage is TRBV7-2 and J usage is TRBJ1-1; D is possibly TRBD1 (6 bases). The CDR3 has 15 residues. From germline, CDR1 is SGHTA and CDR2 FQGNSA. Deletions cut 2 bases from V and 0 bases from J, with 10 bases between. In nucleotides, the CDR3 is TGTGCCAGCAGCTTACTCAAGGGGGTGAACACTGAAGCTTTCTTT. It translates to CASSLLKGVNTEAFF.

This rearrangement joins TRBV6-9 to TRBJ2-7; the D gene is possibly TRBD1 (5 bases). CDR1 MNHGY and CDR2 SVAAGI come from the germline V gene. V lost 11 bases to trimming and J lost 3 bases, with 23 bases between them. The CDR3 is made up of 15 amino acids. CDR3 sequence (DNA): TGTGCCTGGAATCATCTGCAGGGATTAGTCTACGAGCAGTACTTC. This encodes CAWNHLQGLVYEQYF.

J is TRBJ1-1 and V is TRBV21-1; the table's D call of TRBD1 was not tested on the DNA. TRBV21-1 is a documented pseudogene. The CDR3 runs 15 residues. The CDR3 spells CASSSRTGYYTEAFF. The CDR3, as DNA: TGTGCCAGCAGCTCGAGGACAGGGTATTACACTGAAGCTTTCTTT.

The genes are TRBV11-2 and TRBJ2-7; D perhaps matches TRBD2 (6 bases). The CDR3 contains 15 residues. Per germline, CDR1 SGHAT and CDR2 FQNNGV. The V gene lost 2 bases and the J gene lost 4 bases, with 15 bases spanning the gap. In DNA, the CDR3 is TGTGCCAGCAGCTTAACTCCGGGACTTATATACGAGCAGTACTTC. Amino acid sequence: CASSLTPGLIYEQYF.

The chain employs TRBV29-1 and TRBJ1-1; tentative D call: TRBD1 (5 bases). V dropped 4 bases and J dropped 6 bases, with 18 bases sitting between them. CDR1 and CDR2 from the germline V gene are SQVTM and ANQGSEA. The CDR3 extends over 14 amino acids. The chain's CDR3 is CSVGEGPTASEAFF. The CDR3 DNA reads TGCAGCGTTGGAGAGGGACCTACAGCTTCTGAAGCTTTCTTT. Complete variable domain (other parts from reference TRBV29-1 and TRBJ1-1): SAVISQKPSRDICQRGTSLTIQCQVDSQVTMMFWYRQQPGQSLTLIATANQGSEATYESGFVIDKFPISRPNLTFSTLTVSNMSPEDSSIYLCSVGEGPTASEAFFGQGTRLTVV.

V and J are TRBV19 and TRBJ1-2; D may be TRBD1 (6 bases). Germline assignment: CDR1 LNHDA and CDR2 SQIVND (reference sequence). The CDR3 runs 16 residues. The V gene lost 3 bases and the J gene lost 7 bases, with 21 bases spanning the gap. The CDR3 DNA reads TGTGCCAGTAGTATCCCCGTGGGATCAAGGGGGAGTGGCTACACCTTC. It encodes CASSIPVGSRGSGYTF.

The rearrangement uses TRBV9 and TRBJ1-5, with TRBD1 matching over 7 bases. The length of the CDR3 is 15 residues. CDR1 SGDLS and CDR2 YYNGEE come from the germline V gene. The trim removed 0 bases at V and 7 bases at J, leaving 7 bases unmatched. This CDR3 is CASSVATGLEQPQHF. The CDR3 DNA follows: TGTGCCAGCAGCGTAGCGACAGGGTTAGAGCAGCCCCAGCATTTT.

The J gene is TRBJ2-5, the V gene TRBV10-3, with D uncertain. The closer fit of TRBJ2-7 to the DNA end suggests the J call may be wrong. The germline V gene has CDR1 ENHRY and CDR2 SYGVKD. The CDR3 has 11 residues. Written as DNA, the CDR3 is TGTGCCATCAGTGACCTTTACGAGCAGTACTTC. Translated, it gives CAISDLYEQYF.

The chain employs TRBV5-6 and TRBJ1-1, with a weak D call TRBD1 (5 bases). CDR1 SGHDT and CDR2 YYEEEE come from the germline V gene. The CDR3 has 14 amino acids. Trimming removed 3 bases at V and 1 base at J, with 10 bases between. CDR3 loop: CASSSGLKNTEAFF. CDR3 nucleotides: TGTGCCAGCAGCTCGGGACTGAAGAACACTGAAGCTTTCTTT.

CDR3 in DNA: TGTGCCAGCAGTCTAACCGGGACAGAAAATGAAAAACTGTTTTTT. Protein: CASSLTGTENEKLFF. The V gene is TRBV6-1, the J gene TRBJ1-4; 7 bases agree with TRBD1. The CDR3 covers 15 residues. The J segment lost 5 bases and the V segment lost 5 bases, leaving 8 bases of the junction unmatched. The germline V gene encodes CDR1 MNHNS and CDR2 SASEGT.

The chain employs TRBV7-2 and TRBJ2-3, with 14 positions matching TRBD2. The J segment lost 4 bases and the V segment lost 5 bases, leaving 5 bases of the junction unmatched. CDR1 and CDR2 (germline): SGHTA, FQGNSA. The CDR3 runs to 16 residues. CDR3 residues: CASSHRLAGGADTQYF. The CDR3 DNA reads TGTGCCAGCAGCCACCGACTAGCGGGGGGGGCAGATACGCAGTATTTT.

V is TRBV5-5 and J is TRBJ2-7; tentatively, D is TRBD1 or TRBD2 (5 bases each). V lost 4 bases and J lost 5, with 16 bases in between. This CDR3 is built from 14 residues. In germline, CDR1 is SGHKS, CDR2 YYEKEE (reference sequence). CDR3 amino acids: CASSSRDRSHEQYF. The CDR3 DNA reads as TGTGCCAGCAGCAGTCGGGACCGCAGCCACGAGCAGTACTTC.

The chain recombines TRBV6-6 with TRBJ1-1, with 7 nucleotides matching TRBD1. J gave up 6 bases and V 6 bases, and 1 base lay outside the gene matches. CDR1 is MNHNY and CDR2 is SVGAGI in the germline V gene (reference sequence). This CDR3 has 11 amino acids. CDR3 in amino acids: CASRGQAEAFF. The DNA of the CDR3 is TGTGCCAGCAGAGGACAGGCTGAAGCTTTCTTT.

The chain combines TRBV6-5 with TRBJ1-2; weak D call: TRBD1 (6 bases). Germline CDR1 and CDR2: MNHEY and SVGAGI. Trimming left V 0 bases short and J 8 bases short, with 16 bases between. The CDR3 loop spans 15 amino acids. The CDR3 sequence: CASSYSSGTQRGYTF. Here the CDR3 DNA reads TGTGCCAGCAGTTACTCCTCAGGGACACAACGCGGCTACACCTTC.

The chain links TRBV19 to TRBJ2-5; weak D call: TRBD1 (5 bases). Trimming pared 4 bases from V and 7 bases from J, leaving 13 bases between. CDR1 is LNHDA, CDR2 SQIVND, per germline (reference sequence). The CDR3 covers 13 residues. Written as DNA, the CDR3 is TGTGCCAGTAGTACCTCAGGGTGGGGGACCCAGTACTTC. It translates to CASSTSGWGTQYF.

This rearrangement joins TRBV7-2 to TRBJ2-3; D not resolved. This CDR3 region has 14 residues. The V gene lost 5 bases and the J gene lost 3 bases, with 12 bases spanning the gap. In germline, CDR1 is SGHTA, CDR2 FQGNSA. CDR3 loop: CASSPTWVTDTQYF. The CDR3, as DNA: TGTGCCAGCAGCCCCACGTGGGTGACAGATACGCAGTATTTT.

This chain connects TRBV7-9 to TRBJ1-1, with TRBD1 identical over 8 bases. Germline lookup yields CDR1 SEHNR and CDR2 FQNEAQ (reference sequence). The CDR3 sequence is 14 residues long. The J segment lost 1 base and the V segment lost 6 bases, leaving 4 bases of the junction unmatched. CDR3 bases: TGTGCCAGCAGGCCGGACAGGGCGAACACTGAAGCTTTCTTT. This translates into CASRPDRANTEAFF. Drawing the rest from reference TRBV7-9 and TRBJ1-1, the complete variable domain is DTGVSQNPRHKITKRGQNVTFRCDPISEHNRLYWYRQTLGQGPEFLTYFQNEAQLEKSRLLSDRFSAERPKGSFSTLEIQRTEQGDSAMYLCASRPDRANTEAFFGQGTRLTVV.

V gene TRBV10-3 combines with J gene TRBJ1-2; maybe TRBD1 (6 bases). CDR1 is ENHRY, CDR2 SYGVKD, per germline. The CDR3 loop spans 17 amino acids. Trimming shortened V by 2 bases and J by 3 bases, and 19 bases separated the two germline ends. CDR3 nucleotide sequence: TGTGCCATCAGTGAGGGGAGGGGACATTCGAGTTACTATGGCTACACCTTC. Protein sequence: CAISEGRGHSSYYGYTF.

This clone was detected only once. This chain uses TRBV6-4 with TRBJ2-2; 8 bases agree with TRBD1. The V gene end was trimmed by 6 bases and the J gene end by 6 bases; junction bases not matched to a gene: 3. There are 13 residues in the CDR3. Germline V gene sequence: CDR1 MRHNA, CDR2 SNTAGT. As DNA, the CDR3 is TGTGCCAGCAGCCCACAGGGGGCCGGGGAGCTGTTTTTT. This gives the protein CASSPQGAGELFF.

The chain joins TRBV25-1 to TRBJ2-2, with D uncertain. Germline values: CDR1 MGHDK, CDR2 SYGVNS. The V end lost 6 bases, the J end lost 2 bases, and 7 bases lay between the germline ends. The CDR3 extends over 13 amino acids. This CDR3 reads CASRDDNTGELFF. CDR3 sequence (DNA): TGTGCCAGCAGAGATGATAACACCGGGGAGCTGTTTTTT.

The chain combines TRBV7-5 with TRBJ2-3; no check of the table's D call, TRBD1, against the DNA was made. TRBV7-5 is deemed a pseudogene. The CDR3 contains 20 residues. The CDR3 loop reads CVRSTPVRGCPATLTDTQYF. CDR3 nucleotides: TGTGTCAGAAGCACCCCGGTCAGGGGGTGCCCGGCCACCCTCACAGATACGCAGTATTTT.

This chain uses TRBV18 with TRBJ1-1; the match to TRBD1 covers 10 bases. Germline values: CDR1 KGHSH, CDR2 LQKENI. This CDR3 spans 17 amino acids. V was clipped by 2 bases and J by 4 bases; unmatched bases: 10. The CDR3 DNA sequence: TGTGCCAGCTCACCAAATCCGGGACAGGGGTGGATCACTGAAGCTTTCTTT. This gives the protein CASSPNPGQGWITEAFF.